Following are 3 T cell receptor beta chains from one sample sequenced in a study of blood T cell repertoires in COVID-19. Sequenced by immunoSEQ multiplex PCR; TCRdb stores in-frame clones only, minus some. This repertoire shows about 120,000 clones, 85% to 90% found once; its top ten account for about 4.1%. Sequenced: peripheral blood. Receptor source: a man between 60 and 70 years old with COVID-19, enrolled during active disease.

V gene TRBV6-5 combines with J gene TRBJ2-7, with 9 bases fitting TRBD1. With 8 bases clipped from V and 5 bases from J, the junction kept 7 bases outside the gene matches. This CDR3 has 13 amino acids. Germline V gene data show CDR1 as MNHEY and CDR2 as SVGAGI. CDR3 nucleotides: TGTGCCAGCGGGGGGACAGGGCGGCACGAGCAGTACTTC. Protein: CASGGTGRHEQYF.

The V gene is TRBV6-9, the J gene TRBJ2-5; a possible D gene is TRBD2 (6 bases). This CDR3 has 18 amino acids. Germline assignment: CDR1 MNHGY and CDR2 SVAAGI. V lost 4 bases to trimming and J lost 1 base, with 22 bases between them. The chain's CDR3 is CASSSAMGLRGLQETQYF. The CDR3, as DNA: TGTGCCAGCAGTTCCGCAATGGGACTCCGGGGCCTCCAAGAGACCCAGTACTTC.

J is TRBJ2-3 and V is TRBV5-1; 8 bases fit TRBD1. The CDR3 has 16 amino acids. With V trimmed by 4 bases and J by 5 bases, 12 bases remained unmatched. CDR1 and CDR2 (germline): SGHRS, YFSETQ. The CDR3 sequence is CASSVSPGGEVDTQYF. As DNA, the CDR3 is TGCGCCAGCAGCGTCAGTCCAGGGGGCGAGGTAGATACGCAGTATTTT.